This TCR beta chain is from a study of shared clonotypes between healthy human individuals. Findings of the study overall: Generation probabilities of non-shared clonotypes were lower (relative to those shared by all four donors).

Regarding this clone: The antigen is undetermined.

V gave up 4 bases and J gave up 4 bases; unmatched junction bases: 6. This CDR3 is 16 amino acids long. The germline V gene encodes CDR1 SGDLS and CDR2 YYNGEE. The test was conducted at deep level. Sequenced by immunoSEQ multiplex PCR; TCRdb stores in-frame clones only, minus some. Altogether approximately 1,500,000 clones are present, 95% to 99% being singletons, with the ten largest covering less than 0.55%. CD4+ cell separation produced CD45RA+ naive and CD45RA-negative memory subsets. The TCR originated in a man between 25 and 39 years old in good health. The sample comprised naive CD4+ T cells sorted from blood. Subset in this sample: CD45RA+ positively selected. The chain links TRBV9 to TRBJ2-3; TRBD2 agrees at 13 bases. The CDR3 DNA sequence: TGTGCCAGCAGCCCCCCGGGACTAGCGGGATCAGATACGCAGTATTTT. Protein product: CASSPPGLAGSDTQYF.